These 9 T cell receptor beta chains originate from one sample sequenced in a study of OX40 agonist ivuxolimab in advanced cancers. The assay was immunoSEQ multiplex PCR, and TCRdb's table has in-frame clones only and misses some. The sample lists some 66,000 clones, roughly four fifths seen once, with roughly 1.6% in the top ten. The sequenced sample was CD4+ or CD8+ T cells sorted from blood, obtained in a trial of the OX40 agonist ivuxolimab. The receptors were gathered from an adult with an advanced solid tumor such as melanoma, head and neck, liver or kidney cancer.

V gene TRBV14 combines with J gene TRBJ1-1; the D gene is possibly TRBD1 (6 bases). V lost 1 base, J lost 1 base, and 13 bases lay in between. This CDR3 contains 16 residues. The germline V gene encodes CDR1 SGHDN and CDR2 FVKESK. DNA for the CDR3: TGTGCCAGCAGCCAAGGCGGCAGGGGCTGGAACACTGAAGCTTTCTTT. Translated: CASSQGGRGWNTEAFF.

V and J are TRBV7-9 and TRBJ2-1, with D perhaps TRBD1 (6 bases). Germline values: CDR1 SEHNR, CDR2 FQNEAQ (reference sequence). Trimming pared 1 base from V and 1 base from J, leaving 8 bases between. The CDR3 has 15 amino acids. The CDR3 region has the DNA TGTGCCAGCAGCTTAGTAGGGGGATCCTACAATGAGCAGTTCTTC. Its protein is CASSLVGGSYNEQFF.

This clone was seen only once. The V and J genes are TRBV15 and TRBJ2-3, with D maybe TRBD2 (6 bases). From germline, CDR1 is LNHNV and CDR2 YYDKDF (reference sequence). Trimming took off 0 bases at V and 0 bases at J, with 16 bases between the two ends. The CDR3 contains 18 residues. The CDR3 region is CATSRDRGAGTSTDTQYF. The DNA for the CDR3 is TGTGCCACCAGCAGAGATCGCGGGGCGGGGACTAGCACAGATACGCAGTATTTT.

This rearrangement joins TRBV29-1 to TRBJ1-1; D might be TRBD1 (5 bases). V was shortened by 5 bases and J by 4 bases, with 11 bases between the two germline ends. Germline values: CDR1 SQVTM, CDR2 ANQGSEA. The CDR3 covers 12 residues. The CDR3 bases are TGCAGCGTTAACATGGGGGGCACTGAAGCTTTCTTT. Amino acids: CSVNMGGTEAFF.

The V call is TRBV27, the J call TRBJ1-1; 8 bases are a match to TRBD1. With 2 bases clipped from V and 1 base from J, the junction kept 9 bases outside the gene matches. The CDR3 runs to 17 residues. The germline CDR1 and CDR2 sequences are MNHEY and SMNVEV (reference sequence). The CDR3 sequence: CASSLKLPGQENTEAFF. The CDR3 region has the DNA TGTGCCAGCAGTTTAAAACTTCCGGGACAGGAGAACACTGAAGCTTTCTTT.

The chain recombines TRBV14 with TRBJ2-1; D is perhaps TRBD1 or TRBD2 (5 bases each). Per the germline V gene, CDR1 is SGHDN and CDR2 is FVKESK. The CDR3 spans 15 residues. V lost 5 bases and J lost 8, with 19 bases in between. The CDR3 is CASSALGFRVDEQFF. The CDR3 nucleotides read TGTGCCAGCAGCGCACTAGGGTTCAGGGTGGATGAGCAGTTCTTC.

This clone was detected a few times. CDR3 sequence reads: CASSSWSETGISGANVLTF. Here the CDR3 DNA reads TGTGCCAGCAGCTCCTGGAGTGAGACAGGGATTTCTGGGGCCAACGTCCTGACTTTC. The V gene is TRBV11-3, the J gene TRBJ2-6, with 7 bases lining up with TRBD1. The trim removed 4 bases at V and 1 base at J, leaving 13 bases unmatched. The CDR3 is made up of 19 amino acids. Per the germline V gene, CDR1 is SGHNT and CDR2 is YENEEA.

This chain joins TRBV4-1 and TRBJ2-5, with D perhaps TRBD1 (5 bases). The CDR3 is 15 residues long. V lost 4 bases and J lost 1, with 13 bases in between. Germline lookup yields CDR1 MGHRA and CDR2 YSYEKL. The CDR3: CASSRYGQGQETQYF. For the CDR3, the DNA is TGCGCCAGCAGCCGGTATGGGCAGGGCCAAGAGACCCAGTACTTC.

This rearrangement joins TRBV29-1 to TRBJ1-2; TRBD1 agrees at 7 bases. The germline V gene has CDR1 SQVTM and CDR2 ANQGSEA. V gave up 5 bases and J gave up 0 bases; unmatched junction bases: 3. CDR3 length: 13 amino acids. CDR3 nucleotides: TGCAGCGTTCCAGGGGGATCTAACTATGGCTACACCTTC. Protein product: CSVPGGSNYGYTF.